The rows below give T cell receptor beta chains drawn from one sample of a study of CD8+CD57+ T cells in acquired aplastic anemia. TCRdb redid the calling of the reads with MiXCR, one entry per CDR3 protein. Here the sample spans roughly 150,000 distinct CDR3 sequences, about 45% being singletons. Sequenced input: sorted CD4+, CD8+, or CD8+CD57+ T cells (not recorded which) from PBMCs. All receptors come from a human donor with aplastic anemia. Both conserved end residues are part of each CDR3. The D gene is left open where the match is weak. Not all rows give a size; the values are once, few, many and, for expanded clones, a class.

CASSLVAGLGEQYF,TGTGCCAGCAGCTTGGTAGCGGGGCTGGGAGAGCAGTACTTC,TRBV11-2,14,many,TRBJ2-7,TRBD2
CASSLVGSDTQYF,TGTGCCAGCAGTTTAGTGGGGTCAGATACGCAGTATTTT,TRBV12-3/TRBV12-4,13,many,TRBJ2-3,-
CASSLERFEQFF,TGTGCCAGCAGCTTAGAGCGGTTTGAGCAGTTCTTC,TRBV7-2,12,few,TRBJ2-1,-
CASSPGTNEQYF,TGTGCCAGCAGCCCGGGAACTAACGAGCAGTACTTC,TRBV5-5,12,once,TRBJ2-7,-
CSARGPAGNAQYF,TGCAGTGCTAGAGGGCCAGCGGGCAACGCGCAGTATTTT,TRBV20-1,13,-,TRBJ2-3,-
CASSTGTEAFF,TGCGCCAGCAGCACGGGGACTGAAGCTTTCTTT,TRBV5-1,11,once,TRBJ1-1,-
CASSFRTGSGDIQYF,TGTGCCAGCAGCTTCCGTACAGGGTCCGGGGACATTCAGTACTTC,TRBV13,15,many,TRBJ2-4,-
CASSATSGGSYEQYF,TGTGCCAGCAGCGCCACTAGCGGCGGGTCCTACGAGCAGTACTTC,TRBV5-4,15,many,TRBJ2-7,TRBD2
CASGEAPPLHF,TGTGCCAGCGGGGAGGCACCACCCCTCCACTTT,TRBV7-9,11,once,TRBJ1-6,-
CATSRVRGQNTEAFF,TGTGCCACCAGCAGAGTTCGGGGCCAGAACACTGAAGCTTTCTTT,TRBV15,15,-,TRBJ1-1,-
CASSPPYGTAFTSTDTQYF,TGTGCCAGCAGTCCACCATACGGGACAGCCTTTACTAGCACAGATACGCAGTATTTT,TRBV25-1,19,-,TRBJ2-3,TRBD1
CASSPGLAAGRYEQYF,TGTGCCAGCAGCCCCGGACTAGCGGCAGGGCGGTACGAGCAGTACTTC,TRBV11-1,16,-,TRBJ2-7,TRBD2
CASSLTATYNEQFF,TGTGCCAGCAGCTTAACGGCGACTTACAATGAGCAGTTCTTC,TRBV7-3,14,-,TRBJ2-1,-